A single sample gave rise to the 8 T cell receptor beta chains below, sequenced in a study of blood T cell repertoires in COVID-19. Method: immunoSEQ multiplex PCR; TCRdb's copy keeps in-frame clones and lacks some. The table shows 140,000 to 150,000 clones, with 75% to 90% occurring only once. The source material was PBMCs or T cells enriched from blood (not recorded which). The source is a man aged 50 to 60 who had recovered from COVID-19.

The chain has TRBV30 and TRBJ1-2, with 9 bases matching TRBD1. V dropped 3 bases and J dropped 8; count of bases not matched to a gene: 10. The germline gives CDR1 GTSNPN, CDR2 SVGIG (reference sequence). This CDR3 is 14 amino acids long. In DNA, the CDR3 is TGTGCCTGGAGAATACAGGGGGCCCGCCCGGGCTACACCTTC. Protein sequence: CAWRIQGARPGYTF.

V gene TRBV5-1 combines with J gene TRBJ2-7, with D possibly matching TRBD2 (6 bases). V lost 4 bases to trimming and J lost 3 bases, with 14 bases between them. From germline, CDR1 is SGHRS and CDR2 YFSETQ. The CDR3 extends over 14 amino acids. The CDR3 reads CASSVGLGGYEQYF. In DNA form, the CDR3 reads TGCGCCAGCAGCGTCGGACTGGGGGGCTACGAGCAGTACTTC.

The J gene is TRBJ1-3, the V gene TRBV28; TRBD1 matches 8 bases. The germline V gene encodes CDR1 MDHEN and CDR2 SYDVKM. This CDR3 is built from 15 residues. The trim removed 6 bases at V and 3 bases at J, leaving 7 bases unmatched. The CDR3 region has the DNA TGTGCCAGCAGGAGCCGGACAGGGTTTGGAAACACCATATATTTT. This codes for CASRSRTGFGNTIYF.

CDR3 amino acids: CASSLFSGSNQPQHF. The CDR3 DNA follows: TGTGCCAGCAGTTTATTCTCAGGGAGCAATCAGCCCCAGCATTTT. J is TRBJ1-5 and V is TRBV27, with D possibly being TRBD1 (5 bases). Trimming took 1 base from V and 1 from J, leaving 8 bases between them. Per germline, CDR1 MNHEY and CDR2 SMNVEV (reference sequence). The CDR3 loop spans 15 amino acids.

V is TRBV10-3 and J is TRBJ2-7; tentatively, D is TRBD2 (7 bases). CDR3 size: 15 residues. Germline values: CDR1 ENHRY, CDR2 SYGVKD. Trimming shortened V by 2 bases and J by 0 bases, and 11 bases separated the two germline ends. The CDR3 DNA follows: TGTGCCATCAGTGAGAGGGGGGGATACTCCTACGAGCAGTACTTC. Protein product: CAISERGGYSYEQYF.

V usage is TRBV27 and J usage is TRBJ2-1; TRBD2 matches 11 bases. The CDR3 contains 14 residues. Germline CDR1 MNHEY, CDR2 SMNVEV (reference sequence). The J segment lost 8 bases and the V segment lost 6 bases, leaving 6 bases of the junction unmatched. CDR3 region: CASRLAGGPYEQFF. The CDR3 nucleotides read TGTGCCAGCAGATTAGCGGGAGGGCCGTATGAGCAGTTCTTC.

The chain links TRBV2 to TRBJ1-2, with D possibly TRBD1 on 6 matching bases. Trimming took off 6 bases at V and 3 bases at J, with 11 bases between the two ends. CDR1 is SNHLY, CDR2 FYNNEI, per germline. There are 13 residues in the CDR3. CDR3 bases: TGTGCCAGCAGCCTGGGGGCGGACTATGGCTACACCTTC. The encoded protein is CASSLGADYGYTF.

V and J are TRBV24-1 and TRBJ2-1; possibly TRBD2 for D (5 bases). This CDR3 contains 19 residues. Germline loops: CDR1 KGHDR, CDR2 SFDVKD. Trimming took off 3 bases at V and 0 bases at J, with 20 bases between the two ends. CDR3 residues: CATSDPRTRLLSSYNEQFF. In DNA, the CDR3 is TGTGCCACCAGTGATCCACGGACTCGATTATTAAGCTCCTACAATGAGCAGTTCTTC.